The 27 T cell receptor beta chains below all came from one sample that was sequenced in a study of cytomegalovirus exposure and HLA in healthy donors. The PCR ran on 60 Vbeta and 13 Jbeta primers. Sequencing used immunoSEQ multiplex PCR; TCRdb keeps in-frame clones, though not all of them. The sample yields over 75,000 clones, over 70% seen once. The sequencing input was PBMCs. These receptors were collected from a man aged 50 to 59 in good health and CMV-seropositive.

The J gene is TRBJ1-5, the V gene TRBV28, with 7 bases fitting TRBD1. The CDR3 sequence is 15 residues long. Trimming cost V 6 bases and J 2 bases; bases outside gene matches: 7. Germline CDR1 reads MDHEN; CDR2 reads SYDVKM. CDR3 in DNA: TGTGCCAGCAGGCCGACAGGGAGTGGCAATCAGCCCCAGCATTTT. Translating it yields CASRPTGSGNQPQHF.

The genes are TRBV28 and TRBJ2-7; 7 bases are a match to TRBD1. Germline V CDR1 and CDR2: MDHEN, SYDVKM. After removal of 7 bases from V and 2 bases from J, the junction contained 5 bases not matched to a gene. This CDR3 has 13 residues. In nucleotides, the CDR3 is TGTGCCAGCAAATCCGGGACAGCCTACGAGCAGTACTTC. It codes for CASKSGTAYEQYF.

The chain employs TRBV9 and TRBJ2-3, with 8 bases matching TRBD2. The trim removed 6 bases at V and 5 bases at J, leaving 20 bases unmatched. Germline V CDR1 and CDR2: SGDLS, YYNGEE. The CDR3 loop spans 18 amino acids. This chain's CDR3 is CASIDKAGDTDGGDTQYF. Written as DNA, the CDR3 is TGTGCCAGCATTGATAAAGCGGGGGACACGGACGGCGGAGATACGCAGTATTTT.

This clone was counted between two and nine times. J is TRBJ2-7 and V is TRBV5-6; D gene uncertain. This CDR3 is 12 amino acids long. Looked up from germline, CDR1 is SGHDT and CDR2 is YYEEEE. V lost 0 bases, J lost 3 bases, and 4 bases lay in between. The CDR3 protein is CASSLGGYEQYF. The CDR3 DNA reads as TGTGCCAGCAGCTTGGGAGGCTACGAGCAGTACTTC.

The rearrangement joins TRBV27 to TRBJ1-2, with no clear D. Trimming left V 6 bases short and J 4 bases short, with 18 bases between. The germline V gene encodes CDR1 MNHEY and CDR2 SMNVEV (reference sequence). This CDR3 comprises 15 residues. The chain's CDR3 is CASSLSGAITYGYTF. CDR3 sequence (DNA): TGTGCCAGCAGCCTCTCCGGTGCAATCACCTATGGCTACACCTTC.

This rearrangement joins TRBV5-1 to TRBJ1-2, with a possible D match to TRBD1 (6 bases). V was clipped by 0 bases and J by 2 bases, with 11 bases between them. The germline V gene encodes CDR1 SGHRS and CDR2 YFSETQ. The length of the CDR3 is 15 residues. The CDR3 nucleotides read TGCGCCAGCAGCTTGGTCGCAGGGGAGAACTATGGCTACACCTTC. Translating gives CASSLVAGENYGYTF.

The rearrangement links TRBV6-1 to TRBJ2-3; possible D gene TRBD2, 6 bases. This CDR3 has 13 residues. Germline values: CDR1 MNHNS, CDR2 SASEGT. V lost 6 bases, J lost 2 bases, and 9 bases lay in between. Written as DNA, the CDR3 is TGTGCCAGCAGCGGGACTTTCACAGATACGCAGTATTTT. It is translated as CASSGTFTDTQYF.

This clone occurred a few times. The CDR3, as DNA: TGTGCCACCCATGGAGAGGGGGGGATCACAGATACGCAGTATTTT. Translated, it gives CATHGEGGITDTQYF. This chain links TRBV10-3 with TRBJ2-3, with D tentatively TRBD2 (7 bases). This CDR3 contains 15 residues. V lost 10 bases, J lost 2 bases, and 19 bases lay in between. The germline V gene encodes CDR1 ENHRY and CDR2 SYGVKD.

V and J are TRBV4-1 and TRBJ2-3; the match to TRBD2 covers 11 bases. The CDR3 sequence is 17 residues long. The trim removed 0 bases at V and 4 bases at J, leaving 6 bases unmatched. CDR1 and CDR2 (germline): MGHRA, YSYEKL. Here the CDR3 reads CASSQDRSGGAADTQYF. In DNA, the CDR3 is TGCGCCAGCAGCCAAGATCGTAGCGGGGGGGCAGCAGATACGCAGTATTTT.

The count of this clone is one. The chain uses TRBV30 and TRBJ2-1; 9 bases are shared with TRBD2. Trimming took 8 bases from V and 4 from J; bases not matched to a gene: 3. The CDR3 has 12 amino acids. Germline CDR1 is GTSNPN and CDR2 is SVGIG (reference sequence). This chain's CDR3 is CARRGGYNEQFF. The CDR3 DNA sequence: TGTGCCCGGCGGGGGGGATACAATGAGCAGTTCTTC.

This clone has a handful of counts. CDR3 residues: CASSQVVNTEAFF. The CDR3, as DNA: TGTGCCAGCAGCCAAGTAGTTAACACTGAAGCTTTCTTT. V gene TRBV14 combines with J gene TRBJ1-1; D gene unclear. The CDR3 runs to 13 residues. From germline, CDR1 is SGHDN and CDR2 FVKESK. Trimming took off 1 base at V and 2 bases at J, with 5 bases between the two ends.

J is TRBJ1-1 and V is TRBV7-2; TRBD1 is a possible D gene (6 bases). The germline CDR1 and CDR2 sequences are SGHTA and FQGNSA. The V end lost 5 bases, the J end lost 4 bases, and 17 bases lay between the germline ends. The CDR3 is made up of 15 amino acids. The CDR3, as DNA: TGTGCCAGCAGCCTACAGACAGGTCCTGGCACTGAAGCTTTCTTT. It codes for CASSLQTGPGTEAFF.

A single count supports this clone. This chain links TRBV9 with TRBJ2-7; TRBD2 might be the D (5 bases). Germline CDR1 and CDR2: SGDLS and YYNGEE. V dropped 0 bases and J dropped 4 bases, with 11 bases sitting between them. The CDR3 totals 14 residues. CDR3: CASSVEYSGYEQYF. The CDR3, as DNA: TGTGCCAGCAGCGTAGAGTACTCGGGGTACGAGCAGTACTTC.

The rearrangement links TRBV2 to TRBJ1-2; 7 bases are shared with TRBD1. This CDR3 has 13 amino acids. Germline CDR1 and CDR2: SNHLY and FYNNEI. J was trimmed by 6 bases and V by 6 bases; bases with no gene match: 7. CDR3 protein: CASRDDRVHGYTF. CDR3 DNA: TGTGCCAGCAGGGACGACAGGGTGCATGGCTACACCTTC.

The V gene is TRBV2, the J gene TRBJ1-1, with TRBD1 matching over 10 bases. Germline CDR1 and CDR2: SNHLY and FYNNEI. The CDR3 has 14 residues. V dropped 3 bases and J dropped 3; count of bases not matched to a gene: 1. CDR3 amino acids: CASSEDRGDTEAFF. In DNA form, the CDR3 reads TGTGCCAGCAGTGAGGACAGGGGGGACACTGAAGCTTTCTTT.

The J gene is TRBJ1-1, the V gene TRBV18; 9 positions agree with TRBD1. The J segment lost 5 bases and the V segment lost 3 bases, leaving 4 bases of the junction unmatched. This CDR3 region has 14 residues. The germline V gene has CDR1 KGHSH and CDR2 LQKENI. The CDR3 DNA is TGTGCCAGCTCACCGGGGACAGGGCATACTGAAGCTTTCTTT. Translating it yields CASSPGTGHTEAFF.

The genes are TRBV4-3 and TRBJ2-1; 14 bases match TRBD2. Germline V lookup: CDR1 LGHNA, CDR2 YSLEER. The CDR3 runs 16 residues. V dropped 4 bases and J dropped 8; count of bases not matched to a gene: 7. Here the CDR3 reads CASSRLTSGGADEQFF. The CDR3 nucleotides read TGCGCCAGCAGCCGCCTGACTAGCGGGGGGGCGGATGAGCAGTTCTTC.

The rearrangement links TRBV5-1 to TRBJ2-5; no firm D call. Trimming shortened V by 5 bases and J by 5 bases, and 13 bases separated the two germline ends. This CDR3 contains 13 residues. CDR1 and CDR2 (germline): SGHRS, YFSETQ. The CDR3 protein is CASRTSGSETQYF. CDR3 sequence (DNA): TGCGCCAGCAGGACTTCGGGTTCGGAGACCCAGTACTTC.

The chain uses TRBV4-1 and TRBJ2-3, with a weak D call TRBD1 (6 bases). Germline V gene lookup returns CDR1 MGHRA and CDR2 YSYEKL. Trimming shortened V by 0 bases and J by 1 base, and 20 bases separated the two germline ends. This CDR3 contains 19 residues. This chain's CDR3 is CASSQDRDISRGGTDTQYF. The CDR3 DNA sequence: TGCGCCAGCAGCCAAGATAGGGACATTTCCCGAGGGGGCACAGATACGCAGTATTTT.

V and J are TRBV5-1 and TRBJ1-3, with D maybe TRBD1 (6 bases). The CDR3 consists of 16 residues. Germline V gene lookup returns CDR1 SGHRS and CDR2 YFSETQ. Between the trimmed V and J ends, which lost 2 bases and 0 bases, there was a span of 12 bases. The CDR3 DNA reads as TGCGCCAGCAGCTTATCAGGGACAAGCTCTGGAAACACCATATATTTT. It translates to CASSLSGTSSGNTIYF.

The J gene is TRBJ2-3, the V gene TRBV29-1; 7 nucleotides agree with TRBD1. V lost 8 bases, J lost 0 bases, and 5 bases stayed unmatched. This CDR3 region has 13 residues. The germline CDR1 and CDR2 sequences are SQVTM and ANQGSEA. CDR3 in amino acids: CSLFRGSTDTQYF. In DNA, the CDR3 is TGCAGCCTATTCAGGGGGAGCACAGATACGCAGTATTTT.

The chain carries TRBV28 and TRBJ2-7; tentatively, D is TRBD2 (7 bases). V was trimmed by 5 bases and J by 2 bases, leaving 19 bases between them. Germline V gene sequence: CDR1 MDHEN, CDR2 SYDVKM. The CDR3 totals 16 residues. This chain's CDR3 is CASSTTSRGAPYEQYF. Here the CDR3 DNA reads TGTGCCAGCAGTACGACTAGCCGGGGGGCCCCCTACGAGCAGTACTTC.

This rearrangement joins TRBV19 to TRBJ2-2, with D tentatively TRBD2 (6 bases). Per germline, CDR1 LNHDA and CDR2 SQIVND (reference sequence). This CDR3 has 11 amino acids. Between the trimmed V and J ends, which lost 9 bases and 6 bases, there was a span of 8 bases. The CDR3 DNA sequence: TGTGCCAGCGCGGGACCCGGGGAGCTGTTTTTT. Its translation: CASAGPGELFF.

The chain recombines TRBV27 with TRBJ2-2; 8 bases match TRBD1. CDR1 is MNHEY, CDR2 SMNVEV, per germline (reference sequence). After removal of 7 bases from V and 3 bases from J, the junction contained 7 bases not matched to a gene. This CDR3 has 15 amino acids. Written as DNA, the CDR3 is TGTGCCAGCACCACGGACAGGGCCGACACCGGGGAGCTGTTTTTT. Translated, it gives CASTTDRADTGELFF.

This chain joins TRBV25-1 and TRBJ1-2; 7 bases align to TRBD1. CDR3 size: 15 residues. From germline, CDR1 is MGHDK and CDR2 SYGVNS. The J segment lost 4 bases and the V segment lost 8 bases, leaving 13 bases of the junction unmatched. The CDR3 is CASSWGTGAIYGYTF. CDR3 sequence (DNA): TGTGCCAGCTCCTGGGGTACAGGGGCCATCTATGGCTACACCTTC.

This clone was counted only a few times. This chain uses TRBV5-1 with TRBJ2-7; TRBD2 matches 7 bases. Germline values: CDR1 SGHRS, CDR2 YFSETQ. J gave up 0 bases and V 6 bases, and 0 bases lay outside the gene matches. The CDR3 sequence is 12 residues long. As DNA, the CDR3 is TGCGCCAGCAAGCGGGACTCCTACGAGCAGTACTTC. Translation: CASKRDSYEQYF.

This clone came up a few times. The V gene is TRBV28, the J gene TRBJ2-7; D is undetermined. Germline CDR1 reads MDHEN; CDR2 reads SYDVKM. Trimming cost V 4 bases and J 7 bases, with 11 bases left between them. This CDR3 spans 12 amino acids. The CDR3 loop is CASSSETLEQYF. The CDR3 DNA sequence: TGTGCCAGCAGTTCCGAGACTTTAGAGCAGTACTTC.